This record concerns one TCR beta chain sequence. Produced via immunoSEQ multiplex PCR; TCRdb's table is partial and in-frame only. This sample has 150,000 to 200,000 clones, with roughly 80% found just once. Each recovered donor of Cohort 3 presented with two negative PCRs, clearance, or symptom resolution. This specimen belongs to a study of blood T cell repertoires in COVID-19. As for the study in general: T cells, B-cell-depleted T cells, or PBMCs supplied cDNA or gDNA.

The sample comprised PBMCs or T cells enriched from blood (not recorded which). The TCR originated in a man aged 50-59 years who had recovered from COVID-19.

The CDR3 loop reads CASSLTGGSREQFF. The CDR3 DNA is TGTGCCAGCAGTTTGACAGGGGGCTCGCGTGAGCAGTTCTTC. V gene TRBV11-1 combines with J gene TRBJ2-1; 10 positions agree with TRBD1. Germline V gives CDR1 SGHAT, CDR2 FQDESV (reference sequence). V shed 6 bases and J 9 bases; nucleotides not matched to a gene: 8. The CDR3 covers 14 residues.